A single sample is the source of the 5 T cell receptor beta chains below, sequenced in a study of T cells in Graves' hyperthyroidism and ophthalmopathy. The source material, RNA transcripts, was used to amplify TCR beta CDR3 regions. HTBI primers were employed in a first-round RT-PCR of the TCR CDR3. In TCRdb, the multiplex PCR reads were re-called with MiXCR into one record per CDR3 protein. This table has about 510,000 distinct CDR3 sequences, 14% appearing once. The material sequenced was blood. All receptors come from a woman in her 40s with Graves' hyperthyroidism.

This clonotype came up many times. The CDR3 DNA sequence: TGCAGTGCTAGCCGGACAGGGAGAGCGGAGACCCAGTACTTC. This translates into CSASRTGRAETQYF. The chain joins TRBV20-1 to TRBJ2-5; 8 nucleotides line up with TRBD1. Germline lookup yields CDR1 DFQATT and CDR2 SNEGSKA (reference sequence). V shed 3 bases, J shed 5 bases, and the junction held 8 bases outside the gene matches. This CDR3 has 14 amino acids.

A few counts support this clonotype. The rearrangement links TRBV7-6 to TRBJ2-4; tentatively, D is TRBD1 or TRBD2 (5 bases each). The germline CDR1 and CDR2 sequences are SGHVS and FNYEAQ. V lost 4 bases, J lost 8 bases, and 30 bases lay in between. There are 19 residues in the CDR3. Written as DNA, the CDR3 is TGTGCCAGCAGCTACCCCCCTCAAGGGACCCGCGAAAGGAAAGACATTCAGTACTTC. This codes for CASSYPPQGTRERKDIQYF.

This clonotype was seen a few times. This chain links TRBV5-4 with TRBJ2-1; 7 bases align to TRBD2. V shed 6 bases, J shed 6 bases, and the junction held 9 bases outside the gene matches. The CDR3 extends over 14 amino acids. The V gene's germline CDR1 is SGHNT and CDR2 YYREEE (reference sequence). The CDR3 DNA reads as TGTGCCAGCACCCAGGGACTAAACCCCAATGAGCAGTTCTTC. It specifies CASTQGLNPNEQFF.

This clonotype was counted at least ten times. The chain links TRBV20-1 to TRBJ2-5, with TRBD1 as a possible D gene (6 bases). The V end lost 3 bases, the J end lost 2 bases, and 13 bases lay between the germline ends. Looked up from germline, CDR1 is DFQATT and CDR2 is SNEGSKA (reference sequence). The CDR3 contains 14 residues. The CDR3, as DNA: TGCAGTGCTAGCATTCCGGGACATCAAGAGACCCAGTACTTC. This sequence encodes CSASIPGHQETQYF.

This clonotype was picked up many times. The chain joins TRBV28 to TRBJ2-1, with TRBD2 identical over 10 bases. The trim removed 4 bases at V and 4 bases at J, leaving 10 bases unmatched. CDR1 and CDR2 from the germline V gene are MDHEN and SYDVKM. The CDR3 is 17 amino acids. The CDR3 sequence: CASSSLRTSGPYNEQFF. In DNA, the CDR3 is TGTGCCAGCAGTTCTCTCCGGACTAGCGGCCCATACAATGAGCAGTTCTTC.